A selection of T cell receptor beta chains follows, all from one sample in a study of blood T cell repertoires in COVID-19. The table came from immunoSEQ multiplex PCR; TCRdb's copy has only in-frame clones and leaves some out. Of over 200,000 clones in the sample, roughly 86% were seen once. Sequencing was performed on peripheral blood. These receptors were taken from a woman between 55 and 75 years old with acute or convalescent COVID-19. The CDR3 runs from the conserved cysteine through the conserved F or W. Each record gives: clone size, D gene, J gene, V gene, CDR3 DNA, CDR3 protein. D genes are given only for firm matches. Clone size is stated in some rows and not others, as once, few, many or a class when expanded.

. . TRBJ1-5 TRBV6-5 TGTGCCAGCAGCATACAGGGTCTTAGCAATCAGCCCCAGCATTTT CASSIQGLSNQPQHF
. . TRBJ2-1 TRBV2 TGTGCCAGCAGTGTTCTAGCCGATGAGCAGTTCTTC CASSVLADEQFF
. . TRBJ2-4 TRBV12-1 TGTGCCAGCAGCCCCCGGACAGGGATCTCCAAAAACATTCAGTACTTC CASSPRTGISKNIQYF
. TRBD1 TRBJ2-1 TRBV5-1 TGCGCCAGCAGCCCAGGGCGACAGGGGGCTTTAGAGAGCGACAATGAGCAGTTCTTC CASSPGRQGALESDNEQFF
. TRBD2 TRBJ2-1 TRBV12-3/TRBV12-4 TGTGCCAGCCGGGGGGATTCCTACAATGAGCAGTTCTTC CASRGDSYNEQFF
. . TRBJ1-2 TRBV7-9 TGTGCCAGCAGCTTAGAAGAGGCGTCCTATGGCTACACCTTC CASSLEEASYGYTF
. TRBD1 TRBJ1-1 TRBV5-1 TGCGCCAGCAGGGTAGGGACAGCGAACACTGAAGCTTTCTTT CASRVGTANTEAFF
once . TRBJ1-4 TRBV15 TGTGCCACCAGCAGAGCATTTGGCAGGGCCGATGAAAAACTGTTTTTT CATSRAFGRADEKLFF
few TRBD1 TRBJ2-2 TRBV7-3 TGTGCCAGCAGCCCACAGGGGATGGACACCGGGGAGCTGTTTTTT CASSPQGMDTGELFF
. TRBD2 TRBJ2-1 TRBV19 TGTGCCAGTAGAACTAGCGGGGGGGACAATGAGCAGTTCTTC CASRTSGGDNEQFF
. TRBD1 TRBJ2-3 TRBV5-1 TGCGCCAGCAGCAGGGACAGAACTAAAAGCACAGATACGCAGTATTTT CASSRDRTKSTDTQYF
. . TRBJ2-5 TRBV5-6 TGTGCCAGCAGCTCGCCCCCGGGAAGCCTCCAAGAGACCCAGTACTTC CASSSPPGSLQETQYF
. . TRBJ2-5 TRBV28 TGTGCCAGCGGAGGACTGCTCGGGACCCAGTACTTC CASGGLLGTQYF
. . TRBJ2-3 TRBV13 TGTGCCAGCAGCTACCCTTCGGGAACGCAGTATTTT CASSYPSGTQYF
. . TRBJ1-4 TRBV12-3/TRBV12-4 TGTGCCAGCAGTTTATCCCCAGGCGAAAAACTGTTTTTT CASSLSPGEKLFF
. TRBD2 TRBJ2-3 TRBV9 TGTGCCAGCAGCTCTCTCCAGGTGGCGGGGGGCACAGATACGCAGTATTTT CASSSLQVAGGTDTQYF
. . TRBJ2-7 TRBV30 TGTGCCTCTAAACTTGCCTACGAGCAGTACTTC CASKLAYEQYF
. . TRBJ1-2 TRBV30 TGTGCCTGGAGTGTCCATCCGGGACAACTCTCTAACTATGGCTACACCTTC CAWSVHPGQLSNYGYTF
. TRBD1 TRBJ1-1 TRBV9 TGTGCCAGCAGCAAAAGACAGGGGAACACTGAAGCTTTCTTT CASSKRQGNTEAFF
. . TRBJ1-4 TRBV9 TGTGCCAGCAGCGTAGGCGGCAGGGAAAGGGAAAAACTGTTTTTT CASSVGGREREKLFF
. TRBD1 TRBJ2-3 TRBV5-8 TGTGCCAGCAGCTTGGAAGGACAGGGTATCGATACGCAGTATTTT CASSLEGQGIDTQYF
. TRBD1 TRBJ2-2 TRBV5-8 TGTGCCAGCAGCCGGAATCGTGGGACAGGGACAGCGACCACCGGGGAGCTGTTTTTT CASSRNRGTGTATTGELFF
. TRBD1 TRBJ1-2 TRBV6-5 TGTGCCAGCAGAGCTACAGGGGGGGACTATGGCTACACCTTC CASRATGGDYGYTF
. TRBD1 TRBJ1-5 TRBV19 TGTGCCAGTCGTCTTATACAGGGGAAAGGCCAGCCCCAGCATTTT CASRLIQGKGQPQHF
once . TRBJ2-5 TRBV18 TGTGCCAGCTCACAACAGGGTCCCCAAGAGACCCAGTACTTC CASSQQGPQETQYF
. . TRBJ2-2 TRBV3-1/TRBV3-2 TGTGCCAGCAGCCAAGAAAAGGCGGCCGGGGAGCTGTTTTTT CASSQEKAAGELFF
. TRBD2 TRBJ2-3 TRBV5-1 TGCGCCAGCAACGAACCGGGGGGGGCGCAGTATTTT CASNEPGGAQYF
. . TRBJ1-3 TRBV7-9 TGTGCCAGCAGCCCTCTACTCAGGGTGGAGTCTGGAAACACCATATATTTT CASSPLLRVESGNTIYF
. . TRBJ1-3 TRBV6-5 TGTGCCAGCAAACACAATAGGGAGTCTGGAAACACCATATATTTT CASKHNRESGNTIYF
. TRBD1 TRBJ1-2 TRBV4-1 TGCGCCAGCAGCCAAGTCGACAGGGCGAACTATGGCTACACCTTC CASSQVDRANYGYTF
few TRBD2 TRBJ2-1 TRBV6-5 TGTGCCAGCAGGACGGGACTAGCGGTTAACAATGAGCAGTTCTTC CASRTGLAVNNEQFF
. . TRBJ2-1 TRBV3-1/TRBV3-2 TGTGCCAGCAGCCAAGCTGGAGCCTACAATGAGCAGTTCTTC CASSQAGAYNEQFF
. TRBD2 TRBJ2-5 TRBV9 TGTGCCAGCAGCGTAGCCCCCCGAGCGGGAGGACAAGAGACCCAGTACTTC CASSVAPRAGGQETQYF
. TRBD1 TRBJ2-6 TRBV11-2 TGTGCCAGCAGCCCTCCATCTACAGGGGCTGGGGCCAACGTCCTGACTTTC CASSPPSTGAGANVLTF
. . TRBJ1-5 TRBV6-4 TGTGCCAGCAGTGTAGGGGAAGGTCAGCCCCAGCATTTT CASSVGEGQPQHF
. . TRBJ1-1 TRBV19 TGTGCCAGTATTGGGCAGGGAACCACTGAAGCTTTCTTT CASIGQGTTEAFF
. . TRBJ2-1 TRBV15 TGTGCCACCAGCACAGGCATACATGTAGATGAGCAGTTCTTC CATSTGIHVDEQFF
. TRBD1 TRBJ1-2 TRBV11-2 TGTGCCAGCAGTCCACTGGACAGGGACAACTATGGCTACACCTTC CASSPLDRDNYGYTF
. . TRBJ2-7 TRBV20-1 TGCAGTGCTAGTGGGGGGCGGGCCTACGAGCAGTACTTC CSASGGRAYEQYF
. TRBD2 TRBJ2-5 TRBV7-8 TGTGCCAGCAGCTCGCCGGGACTAGCTTTGGAGACCCAGTACTTC CASSSPGLALETQYF
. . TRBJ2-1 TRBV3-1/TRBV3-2 TGTGCCAGCAGCCAAGACCCAGGATCCCAGCAGTTCTTC CASSQDPGSQQFF
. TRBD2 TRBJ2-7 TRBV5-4 TGTGCCAGCAGCTTGGGGGTAGCGGGAGGGTATGAGCAGTACTTC CASSLGVAGGYEQYF
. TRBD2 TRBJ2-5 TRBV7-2 TGTGCCAGCAGCTTAGGTGGGAGGGCAGAAGAGACCCAGTACTTC CASSLGGRAEETQYF
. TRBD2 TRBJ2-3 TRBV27 TGTGCCAGCACCGTAGCGGGAGGGCCGACAGATACGCAGTATTTT CASTVAGGPTDTQYF
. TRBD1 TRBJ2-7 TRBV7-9 TGTGCCAGCAGCTCAAAGGGACAGGGGCGGAACGAGCAGTACTTC CASSSKGQGRNEQYF
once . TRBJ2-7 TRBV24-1 TGTGCCACCAGTGACTACCTCCAGCAGGGGTTTTTTGACGAGCAGTACTTC CATSDYLQQGFFDEQYF
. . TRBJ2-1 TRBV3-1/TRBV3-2 TGTGCCAGCAGAGCTCCGGGGGGCGTGACGGACAGCTCCTACAATGAGCAGTTCTTC CASRAPGGVTDSSYNEQFF
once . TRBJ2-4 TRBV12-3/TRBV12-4 TGTGCCAGCAGTTTAATATCGTATCAGTACTTC CASSLISYQYF
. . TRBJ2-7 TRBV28 TGTGCCAGCAGTTTAGTTCGGGGGATGTGGCAGTACTTC CASSLVRGMWQYF
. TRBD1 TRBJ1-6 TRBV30 TGTGCCATCAGGACAGGGAAAATTAATTCACCCCTCCACTTT CAIRTGKINSPLHF
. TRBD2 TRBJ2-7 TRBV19 TGTGCCAGTAGTTCCGGGACTAGCGGGAGAAGATTCTACGAGCAGTACTTC CASSSGTSGRRFYEQYF
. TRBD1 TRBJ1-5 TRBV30 TGTGCCTGGAGTGTCGGGACAGCCTTCAATCAGCCCCAGCATTTT CAWSVGTAFNQPQHF
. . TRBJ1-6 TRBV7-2 TGTGCCAGCAGCTTAGCGCCCGCTATAAATGATTCACCCCTCCACTTT CASSLAPAINDSPLHF
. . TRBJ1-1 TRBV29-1 TGCAGCGCCCCCAGAGCAGCGACGAACACTGAAGCTTTCTTT CSAPRAATNTEAFF
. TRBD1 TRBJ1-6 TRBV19 TGTGCCAGTAGTATACAGGGGGCGGGTAATTCACCCCTCCACTTT CASSIQGAGNSPLHF